This TCR beta chain was sequenced during a study of blood T cell repertoires in COVID-19. Overall study: Samples of COVID-19 (acute and convalescent) were obtained from the United States, Italy and Spain. PBMCs, B-cell-depleted T cells, or T cells provided the cDNA or gDNA that made up the material.

As processed by the authors: Estimation of nucleated cell counts relied on the amplification of reference gene primers. The data were produced by immunoSEQ multiplex PCR, yet TCRdb's version contains in-frame clones alone and is incomplete. The DNA was the basis for D and trimming; V, J and clone size are from that table. The sample holds about 190,000 clones; approximately 88% are singletons and the top ten take approximately 4%. There are 17 residues in the CDR3. V shed 2 bases and J shed 7 bases, with 21 bases lying between them. Germline V gene sequence: CDR1 MDHEN, CDR2 SYDVKM. Sequenced input: peripheral blood. This TCR derives from a woman under 40 with acute or convalescent COVID-19. This sequence joins TRBV28 and TRBJ2-1; TRBD2 is a possible D gene (6 bases). The CDR3 sequence is CASSLGGAAQPRNEQFF. The CDR3 DNA is TGTGCCAGCAGTTTAGGAGGGGCCGCTCAGCCACGGAATGAGCAGTTCTTC.